The clone carrying this T cell receptor beta chain showed up just a few times. Antigen: not known. This CDR3 spans 12 amino acids. Germline assignment: CDR1 MDHEN and CDR2 SYDVKM. V was shortened by 10 bases and J by 1 base, with 11 bases between the two germline ends. Primed by a sample-barcoded 5' primer and a J-beta primer mix, a second PCR proceeded for roughly 7 to 12 cycles. From the 5' RACE reads, TCRdb called clonotypes with MiXCR, one entry per CDR3 protein. The sample includes about 780,000 distinct CDR3 sequences, 35% to 50% seen only once; the top ten take roughly 18%. The sample comes from a study of blood T cells in healthy people across ages. Study-level points and caveats: In older individuals, TCR beta diversity per million T cells was lower, falling roughly linearly with age. Any conclusive comparison of naive versus antigen-experienced cells was prevented by using unsorted PBMCs.

This chain uses TRBV28 with TRBJ2-7; D possibly corresponds to TRBD2 (5 bases). This TCR derives from a man aged 80 or over in good health. Sample: blood. Here the CDR3 DNA reads TGTGCCACCGTGGACTGGTCCTACGAGCAGTACTTC. This sequence encodes CATVDWSYEQYF. Drawing the rest from reference TRBV28 and TRBJ2-7, the complete variable domain is DVKVTQSSRYLVKRTGEKVFLECVQDMDHENMFWYRQDPGLGLRLIYFSYDVKMKEKGDIPEGYSVSREKKERFSLILESASTNQTSMYLCATVDWSYEQYFGPGTRLTVT.